This entry is about one TCR beta chain. Its specificity is not known. The data originate from a study of shared clonotypes between healthy human individuals. This CDR3 comprises 13 residues. V was pared by 4 bases and J by 4 bases, with 8 bases between. In germline, CDR1 is SGHRS, CDR2 YFSETQ. Study-wide results and limits: Memory subsets generally showed lower estimated richness than naive subsets.

TCRdb keeps only in-frame clones here, not all; method: immunoSEQ multiplex PCR. Of 850,000 to 1,200,000 clones listed, approximately 72% were seen once; the top ten hold about 1.5%. The specimen was memory CD4+ T cells sorted from blood. Subset given: CD45RA-negative fraction. The chain has TRBV5-1 and TRBJ1-4, with unresolved D. The clonotype comes from a young man in good health. CDR3 sequence: CASSKDGNEKLFF. The CDR3 nucleotides are TGCGCCAGCAGCAAGGACGGTAATGAAAAACTGTTTTTT.